These T cell receptor beta chains were read from a single sample in a study of blood T cell repertoires in COVID-19. Sequencing was performed with immunoSEQ multiplex PCR; in TCRdb, only in-frame clones are kept and a portion is missing. The profile shows approximately 150,000 clones, approximately 90% of them singletons. Sequencing was performed on peripheral blood. The source is a woman in her 50s with acute or convalescent COVID-19. Each CDR3 is given with its conserved first and last residue. D genes are given only for firm matches. Size is omitted from some rows. Given values are once, few, many or a class for expanded clones.

CDR3aa	CDR3nt	d_gene	j_gene	abundance	v_gene
CASSQVQSADEKLFF	TGTGCCAGCAGCCAAGTTCAATCAGCGGATGAAAAACTGTTTTTT	.	TRBJ1-4	.	TRBV7-9
CASSRIQAVNYGYTF	TGTGCCAGCAGCCGTATTCAGGCAGTTAACTATGGCTACACCTTC	.	TRBJ1-2	.	TRBV6-5
CASSFAGSTNTEAFF	TGTGCCAGCAGCTTCGCCGGGTCCACGAACACTGAAGCTTTCTTT	.	TRBJ1-1	few	TRBV7-9
CASSYTGRENTEAFF	TGTGCCAGCAGTTACACAGGGAGAGAGAACACTGAAGCTTTCTTT	.	TRBJ1-1	once	TRBV6-5
CASSQVRAESDTQYF	TGTGCCAGCAGCCAAGTCCGAGCCGAGTCAGATACGCAGTATTTT	.	TRBJ2-3	.	TRBV14
CASSVQGPDEAFF	TGCGCCAGCAGTGTCCAGGGGCCCGATGAAGCTTTCTTT	.	TRBJ1-1	.	TRBV10-2
CASSNILLLGRAKNIQYF	TGTGCCAGCAGTAACATTCTACTTCTAGGGAGAGCCAAAAACATTCAGTACTTC	.	TRBJ2-4	once	TRBV27
CASSLAQQGNSVYGYTF	TGTGCCAGCAGCTTAGCGCAACAGGGAAACTCGGTTTATGGCTACACCTTC	.	TRBJ1-2	.	TRBV7-9
CASSLGGLAGALTDTQYF	TGTGCCAGCAGCTTAGGGGGACTAGCGGGGGCCCTCACAGATACGCAGTATTTT	TRBD2	TRBJ2-3	.	TRBV11-2
CASMREGGDLYEQYF	TGTGCCAGCATGCGGGAAGGGGGCGATCTCTACGAGCAGTACTTC	.	TRBJ2-7	.	TRBV2
CSVEDLGVSTDTQYF	TGCAGCGTTGAAGATCTAGGGGTTAGCACAGATACGCAGTATTTT	.	TRBJ2-3	many	TRBV29-1
CASSFGGSRAGYTF	TGTGCCAGCAGCTTTGGAGGGTCGAGGGCCGGCTACACCTTC	.	TRBJ1-2	.	TRBV13
CASSTHRTENYGYTF	TGTGCCAGCAGTACACACCGGACAGAAAACTATGGCTACACCTTC	.	TRBJ1-2	.	TRBV6-6
CASLKAYTSGGLLNTGELFF	TGCGCCAGCCTCAAAGCCTATACAAGCGGGGGACTCCTGAACACCGGGGAGCTGTTTTTT	TRBD2	TRBJ2-2	few	TRBV5-1
CASSPRTQNSGANVLTF	TGTGCCAGCTCACCAAGGACACAGAACTCTGGGGCCAACGTCCTGACTTTC	.	TRBJ2-6	.	TRBV18
CASSPTSGTGRYEQYF	TGCGCCAGCAGCCCTACCTCCGGGACAGGGAGGTACGAGCAGTACTTC	TRBD1	TRBJ2-7	.	TRBV5-1
CASSLGATSYEQYF	TGTGCCAGCAGCTTAGGGGCTACATCCTACGAGCAGTACTTC	.	TRBJ2-7	.	TRBV11-3
CASSSGGDYGYTF	TGTGCCAGCAGCTCAGGCGGGGACTATGGCTACACCTTC	.	TRBJ1-2	.	TRBV5-4
CASSETAFNTEAFF	TGTGCCAGCAGTGAGACAGCCTTTAACACTGAAGCTTTCTTT	.	TRBJ1-1	.	TRBV25-1
CASSIGQWDQPQHF	TGTGCCAGTAGTATAGGACAGTGGGATCAGCCCCAGCATTTT	.	TRBJ1-5	once	TRBV19
CASSATGKYGYTF	TGTGCCAGCAGCGCGACAGGGAAGTATGGCTACACCTTC	TRBD1	TRBJ1-2	.	TRBV7-3
CASSRGETSTDTQYF	TGTGCCAGTAGTAGGGGGGAAACTAGCACAGATACGCAGTATTTT	.	TRBJ2-3	.	TRBV19
CASSYGDRDNSPLHF	TGTGCCAGCAGTTACGGGGACAGGGATAATTCACCCCTCCACTTT	TRBD1	TRBJ1-6	.	TRBV6-5
CASSLVGTIYNEQFF	TGCGCCAGCAGCTTGGTCGGGACTATCTACAATGAGCAGTTCTTC	TRBD2	TRBJ2-1	.	TRBV5-1
CASSPQLAGAIQTQYF	TGTGCCAGCAGCCCCCAACTAGCGGGGGCCATTCAGACCCAGTACTTC	TRBD2	TRBJ2-5	.	TRBV3-1/TRBV3-2
CASSEPFVYGYTF	TGTGCCAGCAGTGAACCCTTCGTATATGGCTACACCTTC	.	TRBJ1-2	.	TRBV2
CASNRLADPYNEQFF	TGTGCCAGCAACAGACTAGCGGACCCCTACAATGAGCAGTTCTTC	TRBD2	TRBJ2-1	.	TRBV7-8
CTSSLGLAGQSSYNEQFF	TGCACCAGCAGCCTAGGACTAGCGGGGCAAAGCTCCTACAATGAGCAGTTCTTC	.	TRBJ2-1	once	TRBV1
CASSPGTASSYEQYF	TGTGCCAGTAGTCCCGGGACAGCTTCGTCCTACGAGCAGTACTTC	TRBD1	TRBJ2-7	.	TRBV19
CASSSYSGGYNEQFF	TGTGCCAGCAGCTCCTACAGCGGGGGGTACAATGAGCAGTTCTTC	TRBD2	TRBJ2-1	.	TRBV11-2
CASSSLAGPAGELFF	TGTGCCAGTAGCTCACTAGCGGGACCTGCCGGGGAGCTGTTTTTT	TRBD2	TRBJ2-2	.	TRBV19
CASSPPVAGGPNTQYF	TGTGCCAGCTCACCACCGGTAGCGGGAGGGCCTAATACGCAGTATTTT	TRBD2	TRBJ2-3	.	TRBV18
CASSPVMAIEGYTF	TGCGCCAGCAGCCCAGTCATGGCCATCGAAGGCTACACCTTC	.	TRBJ1-2	.	TRBV5-1
CASSSGRILGGYTGELFF	TGTGCCAGCAGCTCCGGTCGTATACTAGGGGGCTACACCGGGGAGCTGTTTTTT	TRBD1	TRBJ2-2	.	TRBV11-2
CASSFGQYTDTQYF	TGTGCCAGCAGCTTTGGACAGTACACAGATACGCAGTATTTT	.	TRBJ2-3	once	TRBV5-8
CASSLKGAGTEAFF	TGTGCCAGCAGCTTAAAGGGGGCAGGTACTGAAGCTTTCTTT	TRBD1	TRBJ1-1	.	TRBV7-2
CASSFTGGRENTEAFF	TGTGCCAGCAGTTTTACCGGGGGTAGGGAAAACACTGAAGCTTTCTTT	.	TRBJ1-1	.	TRBV27
CASSVWDSSYEQYF	TGTGCCAGCAGCGTATGGGACAGCTCCTACGAGCAGTACTTC	TRBD1	TRBJ2-7	.	TRBV5-4
CASSPLPTQGSYGYTF	TGTGCCAGCTCACCACTCCCAACCCAGGGAAGCTATGGCTACACCTTC	.	TRBJ1-2	.	TRBV18
CASSLDNSGNTIYF	TGTGCCAGCAGCTTGGACAACTCTGGAAACACCATATATTTT	.	TRBJ1-3	.	TRBV11-2
CASSLPTGLYGYTF	TGTGCCAGCAGCCTCCCCACAGGGCTCTATGGCTACACCTTC	.	TRBJ1-2	.	TRBV11-2
CASRSGTSGSNEQFF	TGCGCCAGCCGCTCCGGGACTAGCGGGAGTAATGAGCAGTTCTTC	TRBD2	TRBJ2-1	.	TRBV10-1
CATSRGPGNTIYF	TGTGCCACTTCCAGGGGGCCTGGAAACACCATATATTTT	TRBD1	TRBJ1-3	once	TRBV15
CASRSPGQGTYEQYF	TGTGCCAGCAGATCCCCGGGACAGGGGACCTACGAGCAGTACTTC	TRBD1	TRBJ2-7	.	TRBV28
CASSVRRGLADTGELFF	TGTGCCAGCAGCGTAAGGCGGGGACTAGCGGATACCGGGGAGCTGTTTTTT	TRBD2	TRBJ2-2	few	TRBV9
CASSLLGGDYEQYF	TGTGCCAGCAGTTTACTCGGGGGAGACTACGAGCAGTACTTC	.	TRBJ2-7	.	TRBV27
CASSPLGGNKETQYF	TGTGCCAGTAGTCCTCTAGGGGGAAACAAAGAGACCCAGTACTTC	.	TRBJ2-5	.	TRBV19
CASSVGRSSGNTIYF	TGTGCCAGCAGCGTAGGACGGAGCTCTGGAAACACCATATATTTT	.	TRBJ1-3	.	TRBV9
CASSLTSGARNEQFF	TGCGCCAGCAGCCTGACTAGCGGGGCGAGGAATGAGCAGTTCTTC	TRBD2	TRBJ2-1	.	TRBV5-1
CASSVTSGGGTDTQYF	TGTGCCAGCAGTGTAACTAGCGGGGGGGGCACAGATACGCAGTATTTT	TRBD2	TRBJ2-3	.	TRBV6-4
CASSRSRDYEQYF	TGTGCCAGCAGCCGGAGCAGGGACTACGAGCAGTACTTC	.	TRBJ2-7	few	TRBV14
CATSEGDSLTGNQPQHF	TGTGCCACCAGTGAGGGGGACAGCTTGACGGGCAATCAGCCCCAGCATTTT	TRBD1	TRBJ1-5	few	TRBV24-1
CAWSVLGGPHTGELFF	TGTGCCTGGAGTGTACTCGGGGGGCCCCACACCGGGGAGCTGTTTTTT	.	TRBJ2-2	.	TRBV30
CASSLIGTSGTDTQYF	TGTGCCAGCAGCTTAATTGGGACTAGCGGCACAGATACGCAGTATTTT	TRBD2	TRBJ2-3	.	TRBV7-3
CASSLLLAGLSYEQYF	TGTGCCAGCAGCCTACTACTAGCGGGACTCTCCTACGAGCAGTACTTC	TRBD2	TRBJ2-7	.	TRBV7-2
CASSQAETSSYNEQFF	TGTGCCAGCAGCCAAGCGGAGACTAGCTCCTACAATGAGCAGTTCTTC	.	TRBJ2-1	.	TRBV4-2
CASSPRTAGVGSPLHF	TGTGCCAGCAGCCCAAGGACGGCGGGAGTAGGGTCACCCCTCCACTTT	.	TRBJ1-6	.	TRBV7-6